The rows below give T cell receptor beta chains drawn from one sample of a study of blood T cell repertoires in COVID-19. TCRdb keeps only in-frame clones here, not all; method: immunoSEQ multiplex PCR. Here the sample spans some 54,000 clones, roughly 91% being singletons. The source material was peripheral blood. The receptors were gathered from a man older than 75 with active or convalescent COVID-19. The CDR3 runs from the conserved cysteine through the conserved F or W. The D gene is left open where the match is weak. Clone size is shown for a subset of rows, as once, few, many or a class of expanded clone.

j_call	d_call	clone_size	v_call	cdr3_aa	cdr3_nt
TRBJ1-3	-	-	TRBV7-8	CASSPSGGSSGNTIYF	TGTGCCAGCAGCCCCTCGGGAGGGAGCTCTGGAAACACCATATATTTT
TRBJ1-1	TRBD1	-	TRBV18	CASSKGQPNTEAFF	TGTGCCAGCTCAAAGGGACAGCCGAACACTGAAGCTTTCTTT
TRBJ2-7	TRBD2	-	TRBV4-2	CASSQSARRTSGSLYF	TGTGCCAGCAGCCAGAGCGCTCGACGGACTAGCGGGAGTCTGTACTTC
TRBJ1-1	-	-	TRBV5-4	CASSLAGEGTEAFF	TGTGCCAGCAGCTTGGCCGGGGAAGGCACTGAAGCTTTCTTT
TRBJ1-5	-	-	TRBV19	CASRTENQPQHF	TGTGCCAGCAGGACAGAAAATCAGCCCCAGCATTTT
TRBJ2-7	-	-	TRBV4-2	CASSQDPSGTPFEQYF	TGTGCCAGCAGCCAAGATCCCAGCGGAACCCCTTTCGAGCAGTACTTC
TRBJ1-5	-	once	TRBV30	CAWSFKSNQPQHF	TGTGCCTGGAGTTTTAAAAGCAATCAGCCCCAGCATTTT
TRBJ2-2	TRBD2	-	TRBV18	CASSQIGTSSGELFF	TGTGCCAGCTCACAAATAGGGACTAGCTCCGGGGAGCTGTTTTTT
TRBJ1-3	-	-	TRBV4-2	CASSHRRSSGNTIYF	TGTGCCAGCAGCCACCGTAGAAGCTCTGGAAACACCATATATTTT
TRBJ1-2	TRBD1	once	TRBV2	CASRGTGVLNGYTF	TGTGCCAGCAGGGGGACAGGGGTCCTCAATGGCTACACCTTC
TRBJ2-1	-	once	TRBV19	CASSANYHNEQFF	TGTGCCAGTAGTGCCAACTACCACAATGAGCAGTTCTTC
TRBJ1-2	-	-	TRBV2	CASSPQGGGGYTF	TGTGCCAGCAGTCCACAGGGAGGGGGTGGCTACACCTTC
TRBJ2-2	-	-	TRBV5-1	CASSLGSNSNTGELFF	TGCGCCAGCAGCTTGGGTTCCAACTCGAACACCGGGGAGCTGTTTTTT
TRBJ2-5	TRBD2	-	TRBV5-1	CASGESGGVETQYF	TGCGCCAGCGGAGAAAGCGGGGGGGTCGAGACCCAGTACTTC
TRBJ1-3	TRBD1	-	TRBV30	CAWGPGTGLSRNTIYF	TGTGCCTGGGGGCCCGGGACAGGGCTCTCCCGTAACACCATATATTTT
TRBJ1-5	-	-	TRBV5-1	CASSLRGEDGGNQPQHF	TGCGCCAGCAGCCTGAGAGGGGAGGATGGGGGTAATCAGCCCCAGCATTTT
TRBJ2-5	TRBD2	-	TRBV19	CASSIDLTSGLETQYF	TGTGCCAGTAGTATAGATTTGACTAGCGGGTTAGAGACCCAGTACTTC
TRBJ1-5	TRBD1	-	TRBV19	CASSLNPGGHQPQHF	TGTGCCAGTAGCCTCAACCCAGGGGGCCATCAGCCCCAGCATTTT
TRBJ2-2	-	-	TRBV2	CASSDVRHRDVSGELFF	TGTGCCAGCAGTGATGTGCGTCACAGGGATGTATCCGGGGAGCTGTTTTTT
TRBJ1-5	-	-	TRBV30	CAWSGGDGQPQHF	TGTGCCTGGAGTGGGGGGGATGGTCAGCCCCAGCATTTT
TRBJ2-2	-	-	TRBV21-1	CASSKALAGGDYNTGELFF	TGTGCCAGCAGCAAAGCCCTAGCGGGGGGCGATTACAACACCGGGGAGCTGTTTTTT
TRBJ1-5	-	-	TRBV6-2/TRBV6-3	CASSYSPNPGGNQPQHF	TGTGCCAGCAGTTACTCCCCAAACCCAGGGGGCAATCAGCCCCAGCATTTT
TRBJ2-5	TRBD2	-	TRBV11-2	CASSLSPGGRETQYF	TGTGCCAGCAGCTTAAGTCCGGGGGGGCGAGAGACCCAGTACTTC
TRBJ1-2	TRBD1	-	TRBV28	CASSFATGGAEPYYGYTF	TGTGCCAGCAGTTTCGCCACAGGGGGCGCGGAACCGTACTATGGCTACACCTTC
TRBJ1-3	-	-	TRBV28	CASSLQGIIGNTIYF	TGTGCCAGCAGTTTACAGGGGATCATAGGAAACACCATATATTTT
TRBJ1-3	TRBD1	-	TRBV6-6	CASRSGGGGNTIYF	TGTGCCAGCAGGTCAGGGGGCGGTGGAAACACCATATATTTT
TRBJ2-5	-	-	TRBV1	CTSSLAGVQETQYF	TGCACCAGCAGCCTAGCGGGGGTCCAAGAGACCCAGTACTTC
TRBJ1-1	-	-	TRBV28	CASVTGYTEAFF	TGTGCCAGCGTCACAGGGTATACTGAAGCTTTCTTT
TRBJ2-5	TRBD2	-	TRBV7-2	CASSRPGGRWGTSLETQYF	TGTGCCAGCAGCCGGCCTGGGGGGAGGTGGGGGACTAGCTTGGAGACCCAGTACTTC
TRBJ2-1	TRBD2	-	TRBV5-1	CASSFTSGGGSYNEQFF	TGCGCCAGCAGCTTCACTAGCGGGGGGGGCTCCTACAATGAGCAGTTCTTC
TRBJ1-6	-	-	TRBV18	CASSPQRQRSSPLHF	TGTGCCAGCTCACCACAGCGGCAGAGAAGTTCACCCCTCCACTTT
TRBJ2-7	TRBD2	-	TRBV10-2	CASSGAGGYEQYF	TGCGCCAGCAGTGGAGCGGGGGGCTACGAGCAGTACTTC
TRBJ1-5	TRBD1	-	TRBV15	CATSRDFRGAPGYNQPQHF	TGTGCCACCAGCAGAGATTTCAGGGGGGCTCCAGGTTACAATCAGCCCCAGCATTTT
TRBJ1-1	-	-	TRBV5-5	CASSFNGNTEAFF	TGTGCCAGCAGCTTCAACGGGAACACTGAAGCTTTCTTT
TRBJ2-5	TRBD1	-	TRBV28	CASSPTGQGWIQETQYF	TGTGCCAGCAGTCCAACCGGACAGGGATGGATCCAAGAGACCCAGTACTTC
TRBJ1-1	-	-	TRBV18	CASSSVQGEAFF	TGTGCCAGCTCATCGGTACAGGGTGAAGCTTTCTTT
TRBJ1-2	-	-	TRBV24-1	CATSPSEAGGYTF	TGTGCCACCAGTCCGTCTGAGGCAGGGGGCTACACCTTC
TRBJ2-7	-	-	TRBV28	CASSSRESRYLTYEQYF	TGTGCCAGCAGTTCCCGGGAGAGCCGATACCTCACCTACGAGCAGTACTTC
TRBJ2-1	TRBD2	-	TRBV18	CASSPSGGEQFF	TGTGCCAGCTCACCAAGCGGGGGCGAGCAGTTCTTC
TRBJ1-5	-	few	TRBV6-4	CASSPRGGGNQPQHF	TGTGCCAGCAGCCCCAGGGGTGGCGGCAATCAGCCCCAGCATTTT
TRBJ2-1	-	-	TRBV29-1	CSVVEGAIGSEQFF	TGCAGCGTTGTGGAAGGGGCGATCGGAAGTGAGCAGTTCTTC
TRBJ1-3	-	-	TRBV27	CASSRQHSGNTIYF	TGTGCCAGCAGTCGACAGCACTCTGGAAACACCATATATTTT
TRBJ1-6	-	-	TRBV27	CASSLSFGTISPLHF	TGTGCCAGCAGTTTATCCTTCGGGACAATTTCACCCCTCCACTTT
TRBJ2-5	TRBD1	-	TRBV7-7	CASSQTGTGAETQYF	TGTGCCAGCAGCCAGACCGGGACAGGGGCCGAGACCCAGTACTTC
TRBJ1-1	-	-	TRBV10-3	CAITRGQPQDTEAFF	TGTGCCATCACCCGAGGACAGCCTCAGGACACTGAAGCTTTCTTT
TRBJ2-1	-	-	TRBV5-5	CASSSGSDSYNEQFF	TGTGCCAGCAGCTCCGGGAGCGACTCCTACAATGAGCAGTTCTTC
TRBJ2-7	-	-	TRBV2	CASKPRVSSYEQYF	TGTGCCAGCAAACCGAGGGTATCCAGCTACGAGCAGTACTTC
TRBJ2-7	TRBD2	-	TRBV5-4	CASSSGLAGLEQYF	TGTGCCAGCAGCTCTGGACTAGCGGGACTCGAGCAGTACTTC
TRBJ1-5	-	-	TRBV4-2	CASSQLSPVGGNQPQHF	TGTGCCAGCAGCCAGCTTTCCCCAGTTGGTGGCAATCAGCCCCAGCATTTT